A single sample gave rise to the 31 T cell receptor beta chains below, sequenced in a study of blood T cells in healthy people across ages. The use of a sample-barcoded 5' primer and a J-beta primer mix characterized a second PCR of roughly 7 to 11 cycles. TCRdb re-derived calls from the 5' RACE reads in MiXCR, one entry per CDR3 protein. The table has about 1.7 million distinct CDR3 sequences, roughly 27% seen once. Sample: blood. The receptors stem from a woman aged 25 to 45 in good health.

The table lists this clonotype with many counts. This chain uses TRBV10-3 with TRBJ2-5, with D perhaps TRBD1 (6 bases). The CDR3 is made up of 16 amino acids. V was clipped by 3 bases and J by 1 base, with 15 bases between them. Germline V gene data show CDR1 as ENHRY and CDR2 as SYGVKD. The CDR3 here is CAISERGTSAQETQYF. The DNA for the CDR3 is TGTGCCATCAGTGAACGTGGGACATCAGCCCAAGAGACCCAGTACTTC.

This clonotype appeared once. For the CDR3, the DNA is TGCAGCGTTCTGACACTGATGAACACTGAAGCTTTCTTT. Residues: CSVLTLMNTEAFF. This chain links TRBV29-1 with TRBJ1-1; D gene uncertain. V lost 5 bases to trimming and J lost 0 bases, with 10 bases between them. CDR3 length equals 13 residues. The V gene's germline CDR1 is SQVTM and CDR2 ANQGSEA.

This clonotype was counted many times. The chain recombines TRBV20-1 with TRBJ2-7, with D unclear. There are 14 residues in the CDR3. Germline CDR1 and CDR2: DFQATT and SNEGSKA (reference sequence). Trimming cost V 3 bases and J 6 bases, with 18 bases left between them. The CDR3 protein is CSARDPQIKVEQYF. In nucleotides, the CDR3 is TGCAGTGCTAGGGACCCACAGATCAAGGTCGAGCAGTACTTC.

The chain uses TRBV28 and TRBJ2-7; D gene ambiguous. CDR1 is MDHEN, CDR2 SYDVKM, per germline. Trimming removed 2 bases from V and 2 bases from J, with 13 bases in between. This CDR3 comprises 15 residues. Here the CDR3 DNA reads TGTGCCAGCAGTTTAAATCCAGGAGAGACCTACGAGCAGTACTTC. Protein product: CASSLNPGETYEQYF.

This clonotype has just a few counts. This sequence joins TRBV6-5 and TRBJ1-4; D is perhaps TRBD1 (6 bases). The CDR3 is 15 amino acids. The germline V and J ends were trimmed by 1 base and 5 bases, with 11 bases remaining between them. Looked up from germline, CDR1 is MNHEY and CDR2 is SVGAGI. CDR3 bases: TGTGCCAGCAGTTACTGGGGGACACAGAATGAAAAACTGTTTTTT. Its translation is CASSYWGTQNEKLFF.

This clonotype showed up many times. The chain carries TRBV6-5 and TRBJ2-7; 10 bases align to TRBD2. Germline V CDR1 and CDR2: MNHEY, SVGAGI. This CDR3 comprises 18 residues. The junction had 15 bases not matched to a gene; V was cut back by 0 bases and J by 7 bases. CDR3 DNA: TGTGCCAGCAGTTACTCGAGACCTAGCGGGGGTTGGCCTACGGAGCAGTACTTC. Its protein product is CASSYSRPSGGWPTEQYF.

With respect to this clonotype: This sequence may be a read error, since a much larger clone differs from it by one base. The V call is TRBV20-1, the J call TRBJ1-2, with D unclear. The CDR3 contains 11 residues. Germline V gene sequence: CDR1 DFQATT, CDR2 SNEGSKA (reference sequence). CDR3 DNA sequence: TGCAGGTCACCCGTACGCTATGGCTACACCTTC. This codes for CRSPVRYGYTF.

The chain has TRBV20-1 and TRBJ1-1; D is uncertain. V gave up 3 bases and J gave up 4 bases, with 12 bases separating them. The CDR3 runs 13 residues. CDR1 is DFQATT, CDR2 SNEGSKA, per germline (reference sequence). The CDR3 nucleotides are TGCAGTGCTAGCGCCGCCCTGGGCACTGAAGCTTTCTTT. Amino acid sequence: CSASAALGTEAFF.

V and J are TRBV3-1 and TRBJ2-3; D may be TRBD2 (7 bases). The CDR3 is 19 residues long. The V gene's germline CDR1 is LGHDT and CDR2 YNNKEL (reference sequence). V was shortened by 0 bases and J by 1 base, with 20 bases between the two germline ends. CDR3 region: CASSQDALVGGPRTDTQYF. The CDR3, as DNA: TGTGCCAGCAGCCAAGATGCCCTAGTGGGGGGGCCCCGCACAGATACGCAGTATTTT.

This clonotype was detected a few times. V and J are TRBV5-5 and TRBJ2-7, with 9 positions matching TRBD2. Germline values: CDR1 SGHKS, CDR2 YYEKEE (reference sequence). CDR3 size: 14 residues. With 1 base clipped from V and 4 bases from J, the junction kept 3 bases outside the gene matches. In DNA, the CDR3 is TGTGCCAGCAGCTTGATTAGCGGGGGATACGAGCAGTACTTC. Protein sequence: CASSLISGGYEQYF.

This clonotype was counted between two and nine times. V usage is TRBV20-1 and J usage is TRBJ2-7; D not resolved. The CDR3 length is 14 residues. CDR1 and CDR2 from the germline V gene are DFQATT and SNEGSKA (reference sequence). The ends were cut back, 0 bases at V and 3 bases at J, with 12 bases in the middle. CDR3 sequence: CSARDPDPFYEQYF. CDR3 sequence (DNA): TGCAGTGCTAGAGACCCAGACCCCTTCTACGAGCAGTACTTC.

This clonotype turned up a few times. The CDR3 region is CASSRTSGLEQFF. The DNA for the CDR3 is TGTGCCAGCAGCCGGACTAGCGGGCTTGAGCAGTTCTTC. This rearrangement joins TRBV7-2 to TRBJ2-1, with 11 positions matching TRBD2. Germline assignment: CDR1 SGHTA and CDR2 FQGNSA. V lost 5 bases to trimming and J lost 9 bases; unmatched junction nucleotides: 3. The CDR3 is made up of 13 amino acids. The whole variable domain, remainder taken from reference TRBV7-2 and TRBJ2-1, is GAGVSQSPSNKVTEKGKDVELRCDPISGHTALYWYRQSLGQGLEFLIYFQGNSAPDKSGLPSDRFSAERTGGSVSTLTIQRTQQEDSAVYLCASSRTSGLEQFFGPGTRLTVL.

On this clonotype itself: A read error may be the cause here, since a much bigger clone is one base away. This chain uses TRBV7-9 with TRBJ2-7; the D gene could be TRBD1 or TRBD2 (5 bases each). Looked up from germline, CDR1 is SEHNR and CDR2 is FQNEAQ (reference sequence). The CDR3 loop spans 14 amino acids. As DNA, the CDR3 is TGTGCCAGCGGCTTAGGGGACGGTGGGGGAGAGCAGTACTTC. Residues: CASGLGDGGGEQYF.

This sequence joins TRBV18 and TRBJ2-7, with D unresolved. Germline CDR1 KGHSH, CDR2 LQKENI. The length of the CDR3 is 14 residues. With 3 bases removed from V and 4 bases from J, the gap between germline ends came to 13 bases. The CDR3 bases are TGTGCCAGCTCACCTGGATACAATTTATACGAGCAGTACTTC. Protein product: CASSPGYNLYEQYF.

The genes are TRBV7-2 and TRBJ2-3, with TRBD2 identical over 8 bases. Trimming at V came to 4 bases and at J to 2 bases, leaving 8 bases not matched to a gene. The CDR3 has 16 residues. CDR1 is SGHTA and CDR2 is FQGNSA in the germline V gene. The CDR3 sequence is CASSSLGAGVTDTQYF. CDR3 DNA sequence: TGTGCCAGCAGCTCGTTAGGAGCGGGGGTCACAGATACGCAGTATTTT.

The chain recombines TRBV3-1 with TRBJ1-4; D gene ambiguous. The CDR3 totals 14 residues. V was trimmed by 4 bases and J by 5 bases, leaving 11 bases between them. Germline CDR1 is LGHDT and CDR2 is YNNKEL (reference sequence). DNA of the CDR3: TGTGCCAGCAGCCTCCTTGATCGGAATGAAAAACTGTTTTTT. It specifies CASSLLDRNEKLFF.

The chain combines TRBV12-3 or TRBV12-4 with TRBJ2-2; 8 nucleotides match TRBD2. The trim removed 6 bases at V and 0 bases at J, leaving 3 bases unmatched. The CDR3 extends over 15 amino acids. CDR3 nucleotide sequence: TGTGCCAGCAGGAGAGCGGGGGCGAACACCGGGGAGCTGTTTTTT. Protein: CASRRAGANTGELFF.

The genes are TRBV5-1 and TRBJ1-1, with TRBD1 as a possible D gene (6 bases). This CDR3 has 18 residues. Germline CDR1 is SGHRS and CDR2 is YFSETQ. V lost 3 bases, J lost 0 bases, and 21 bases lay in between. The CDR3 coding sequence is TGCGCCAGCAGCTCTACTGACAGGAGATCAGGGATGAACACTGAAGCTTTCTTT. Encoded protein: CASSSTDRRSGMNTEAFF.

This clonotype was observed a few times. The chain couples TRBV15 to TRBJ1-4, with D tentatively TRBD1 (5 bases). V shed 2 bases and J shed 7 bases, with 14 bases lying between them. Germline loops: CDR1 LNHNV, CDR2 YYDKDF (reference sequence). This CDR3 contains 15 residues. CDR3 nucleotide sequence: TGTGCCACCAGCAGAAGAGACAGTTACAGTGAAAAACTGTTTTTT. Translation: CATSRRDSYSEKLFF.

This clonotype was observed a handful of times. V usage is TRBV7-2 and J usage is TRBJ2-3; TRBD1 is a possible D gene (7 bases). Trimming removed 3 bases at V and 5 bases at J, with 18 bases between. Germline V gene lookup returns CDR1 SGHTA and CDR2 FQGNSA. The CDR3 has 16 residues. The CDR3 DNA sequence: TGTGCCAGCAGCTTGGTACCAGGGGGGCCAAAAGATACGCAGTATTTT. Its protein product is CASSLVPGGPKDTQYF. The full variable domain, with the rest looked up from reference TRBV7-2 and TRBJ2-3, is GAGVSQSPSNKVTEKGKDVELRCDPISGHTALYWYRQSLGQGLEFLIYFQGNSAPDKSGLPSDRFSAERTGGSVSTLTIQRTQQEDSAVYLCASSLVPGGPKDTQYFGPGTRLTVL.

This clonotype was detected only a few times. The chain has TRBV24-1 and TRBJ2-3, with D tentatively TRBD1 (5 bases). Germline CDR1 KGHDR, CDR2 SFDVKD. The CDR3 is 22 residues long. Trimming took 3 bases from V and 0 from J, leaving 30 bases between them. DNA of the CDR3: TGTGCCACCAGTGATCCGCGAGTGGGCGCAGGGCGGCCAGCCTCTAGCACAGATACGCAGTATTTT. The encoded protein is CATSDPRVGAGRPASSTDTQYF.

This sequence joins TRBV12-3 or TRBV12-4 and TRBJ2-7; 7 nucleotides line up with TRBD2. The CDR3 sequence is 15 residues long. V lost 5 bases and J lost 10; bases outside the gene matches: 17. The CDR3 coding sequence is TGTGCCAGCAGTCACGGGACTACACAACACAAAACCCAGTACTTC. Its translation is CASSHGTTQHKTQYF.

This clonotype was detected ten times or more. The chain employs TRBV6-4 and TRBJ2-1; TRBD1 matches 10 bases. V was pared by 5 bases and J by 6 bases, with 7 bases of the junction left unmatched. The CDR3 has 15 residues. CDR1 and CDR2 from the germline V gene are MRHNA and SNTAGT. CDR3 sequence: CASSSGTGATNEQFF. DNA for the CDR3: TGTGCCAGCAGTTCCGGGACAGGGGCCACCAATGAGCAGTTCTTC.

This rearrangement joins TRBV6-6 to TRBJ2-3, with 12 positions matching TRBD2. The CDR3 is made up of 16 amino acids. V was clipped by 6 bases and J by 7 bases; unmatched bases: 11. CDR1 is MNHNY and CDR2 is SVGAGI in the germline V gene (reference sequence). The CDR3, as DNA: TGTGCCAGCAGCCCCTGGACTAGCGGGGAACTTAATACGCAGTATTTT. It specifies CASSPWTSGELNTQYF.

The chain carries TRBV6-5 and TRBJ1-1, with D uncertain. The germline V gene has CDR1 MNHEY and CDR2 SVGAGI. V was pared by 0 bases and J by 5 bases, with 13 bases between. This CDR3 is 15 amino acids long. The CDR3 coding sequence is TGTGCCAGCAGTTACTCCAGACTTGCTGAGACTGAAGCTTTCTTT. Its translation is CASSYSRLAETEAFF.

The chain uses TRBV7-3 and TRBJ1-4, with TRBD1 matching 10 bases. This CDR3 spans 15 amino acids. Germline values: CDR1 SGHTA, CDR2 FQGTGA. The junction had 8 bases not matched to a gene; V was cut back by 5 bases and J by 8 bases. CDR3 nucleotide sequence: TGTGCCAGCAGCCCCAGTGGGACAGGGGAAGAAAAACTGTTTTTT. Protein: CASSPSGTGEEKLFF.

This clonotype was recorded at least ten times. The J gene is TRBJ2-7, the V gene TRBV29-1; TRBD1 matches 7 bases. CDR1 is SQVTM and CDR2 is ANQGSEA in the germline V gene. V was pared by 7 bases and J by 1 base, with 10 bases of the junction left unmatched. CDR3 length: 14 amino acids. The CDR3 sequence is CSAARGQASYEQYF. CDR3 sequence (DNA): TGCAGCGCCGCCCGCGGACAGGCTTCCTACGAGCAGTACTTC.

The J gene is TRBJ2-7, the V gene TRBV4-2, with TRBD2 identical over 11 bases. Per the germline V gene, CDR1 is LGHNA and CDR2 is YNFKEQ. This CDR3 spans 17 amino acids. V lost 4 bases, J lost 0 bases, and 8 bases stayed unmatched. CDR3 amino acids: CASSRELAGDYSYEQYF. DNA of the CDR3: TGTGCCAGCAGCCGTGAACTAGCGGGGGACTACTCCTACGAGCAGTACTTC.

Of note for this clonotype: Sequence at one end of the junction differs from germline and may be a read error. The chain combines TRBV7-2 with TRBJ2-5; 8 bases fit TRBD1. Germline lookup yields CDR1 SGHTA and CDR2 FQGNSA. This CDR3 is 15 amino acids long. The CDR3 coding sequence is TGTTCCAGCAGCCTCGGGACAGGCGGATTGGAGACCCAGTACTTC. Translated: CSSSLGTGGLETQYF. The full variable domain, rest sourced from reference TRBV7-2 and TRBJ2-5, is GAGVSQSPSNKVTEKGKDVELRCDPISGHTALYWYRQSLGQGLEFLIYFQGNSAPDKSGLPSDRFSAERTGGSVSTLTIQRTQQEDSAVYLCSSSLGTGGLETQYFGPGTRLLVL.

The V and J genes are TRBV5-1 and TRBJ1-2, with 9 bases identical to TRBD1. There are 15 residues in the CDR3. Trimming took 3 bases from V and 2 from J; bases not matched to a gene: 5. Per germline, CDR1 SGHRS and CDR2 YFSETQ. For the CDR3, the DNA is TGCGCCAGCAGCTATTACAGGGGGCCAAACTATGGCTACACCTTC. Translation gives CASSYYRGPNYGYTF.

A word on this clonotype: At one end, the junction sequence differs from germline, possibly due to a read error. As DNA, the CDR3 is TGTACCAGTAGCGCGGACGGGCTTAGCAATCAGCCCCAGCATTTT. This encodes CTSSADGLSNQPQHF. J is TRBJ1-5 and V is TRBV9; D not resolved. Germline CDR1 SGDLS, CDR2 YYNGEE. This CDR3 contains 15 residues.